The 27 T cell receptor beta chains listed next were all sequenced from one sample in a study of T cells in Graves' hyperthyroidism and ophthalmopathy. RNA transcripts were the template for amplifying TCR beta CDR3 regions. The HTBI primer set drove a first-round RT-PCR of the TCR CDR3. TCRdb redid the calling of the multiplex PCR reads with MiXCR, one entry per CDR3 protein. The sample contains nearly 600,000 distinct CDR3 sequences, approximately 15% of which appear only once. Sequencing was done on a sample of blood. These receptors all stem from a young woman with Graves' ophthalmopathy.

This clonotype was counted ten times or more. The chain recombines TRBV7-9 with TRBJ2-1; 8 nucleotides agree with TRBD2. The V segment lost 2 bases and the J segment 3 bases; nucleotides outside the gene matches: 3. There are 15 residues in the CDR3. The germline V gene encodes CDR1 SEHNR and CDR2 FQNEAQ (reference sequence). In nucleotides, the CDR3 is TGTGCCAGCAGCTTACGGGAGGGCCTCTACAATGAGCAGTTCTTC. Translation: CASSLREGLYNEQFF.

This clonotype was recorded at least ten times. The chain employs TRBV30 and TRBJ2-5, with 8 bases matching TRBD2. Trimming removed 2 bases from V and 4 bases from J; junction bases left unmatched: 9. The CDR3 loop spans 15 amino acids. Germline assignment: CDR1 GTSNPN and CDR2 SVGIG (reference sequence). In nucleotides, the CDR3 is TGTGCCTGGAGTCGGGAGGGAGCGTCGGGAGAGACCCAGTACTTC. The encoded protein is CAWSREGASGETQYF.

Written as DNA, the CDR3 is TGTGCCAGCTCCCTTAAGGGGGCCCTTTACGAGCAGTACTTC. The encoded protein is CASSLKGALYEQYF. The V and J genes are TRBV6-1 and TRBJ2-7; 7 bases align to TRBD1. The CDR3 length is 14 residues. V trimming: 8 bases; J trimming: 4 bases; junction bases outside the gene matches: 11. Germline V gene sequence: CDR1 MNHNS, CDR2 SASEGT.

The table lists this clonotype with many counts. The chain links TRBV2 to TRBJ2-7; D is possibly TRBD1 or TRBD2 (7 bases each). Germline V gives CDR1 SNHLY, CDR2 FYNNEI. Between the trimmed V and J ends, which lost 3 bases and 3 bases, there was a span of 27 bases. The CDR3 consists of 19 residues. The CDR3 DNA reads as TGTGCCAGCAGTGACGATCGAGAAACGGGGAGGGACAGCCACTACGAGCAGTACTTC. Encoded protein: CASSDDRETGRDSHYEQYF.

The chain uses TRBV20-1 and TRBJ2-1; 7 bases agree with TRBD2. After removal of 0 bases from V and 8 bases from J, the junction contained 13 bases not matched to a gene. Germline CDR1 is DFQATT and CDR2 is SNEGSKA (reference sequence). The CDR3 has 16 residues. This CDR3 is CSARDRAGVVRDEQFF. The CDR3 DNA reads as TGCAGTGCTAGAGATAGGGCGGGAGTGGTTCGCGATGAGCAGTTCTTC.

This clonotype was counted many times. This rearrangement joins TRBV6-2 or TRBV6-3 to TRBJ2-1, with a tentative D call TRBD1 (6 bases). V lost 6 bases and J 9 bases, leaving 21 bases between the germline ends. The CDR3 spans 15 residues. The germline V gene has CDR1 MNHEY and CDR2 SVGEGT. As DNA, the CDR3 is TGTGCCAGCAGACCAACCTCCGGGACAAAGGGTGAGCAGTTCTTC. Translating gives CASRPTSGTKGEQFF.

This clonotype appeared a few times. This rearrangement joins TRBV4-1 to TRBJ2-5; D is unclear. The CDR3 length is 17 residues. The germline V and J ends were trimmed by 0 bases and 2 bases, with 16 bases remaining between them. Germline CDR1 is MGHRA and CDR2 is YSYEKL. The DNA for the CDR3 is TGCGCCAGCAGCCAAGAGCACCTTACCGGCCAACAAGAGACCCAGTACTTC. This encodes CASSQEHLTGQQETQYF.

The chain couples TRBV6-1 to TRBJ2-2; TRBD2 matches at 14 bases. The CDR3 loop spans 16 amino acids. In germline, CDR1 is MNHNS, CDR2 SASEGT. Germline trimming cut 6 bases from V and 1 base from J; bases unmatched to any gene: 1. In DNA form, the CDR3 reads TGTGCCAGCAGGGGACTAGCGGGAGTGAACACCGGGGAGCTGTTTTTT. Its protein is CASRGLAGVNTGELFF.

This clonotype was observed a few times. The CDR3 spells CASSAGLNIDTGELFF. The CDR3 nucleotides are TGTGCCAGCAGCGCGGGCCTAAATATAGACACCGGGGAGCTGTTTTTT. This chain links TRBV9 with TRBJ2-2; D gene uncertain. CDR3 length equals 16 residues. The germline V gene encodes CDR1 SGDLS and CDR2 YYNGEE. V was cut by 3 bases and J by 3 bases, with 15 bases left in between.

This clonotype was observed a single time. With a much larger clone just one base away, this may be a read error. The CDR3 DNA sequence: TGTGCCAGCAGTTACAACCAGGGCGGATACAATGAGCAGTACTTC. Its protein product is CASSYNQGGYNEQYF. The chain links TRBV6-5 to TRBJ2-1; TRBD1 is a possible D gene (5 bases). The J call may be faulty, since TRBJ2-7 better matches the DNA end. CDR3 size: 15 residues. In germline, CDR1 is MNHEY, CDR2 SVGAGI.

The chain links TRBV28 to TRBJ2-3, with 8 bases lining up with TRBD2. CDR3 length: 16 residues. In germline, CDR1 is MDHEN, CDR2 SYDVKM. V was pared by 4 bases and J by 2 bases, with 8 bases of the junction left unmatched. CDR3 nucleotides: TGTGCCAGCAGTTCCCCCCCAGCGGGAGCCACAGATACGCAGTATTTT. Amino acid sequence: CASSSPPAGATDTQYF.

The chain has TRBV7-9 and TRBJ2-1; D call uncertain. Germline assignment: CDR1 SEHNR and CDR2 FQNEAQ (reference sequence). Trimming left V 4 bases short and J 0 bases short, with 22 bases between. The CDR3 extends over 19 amino acids. CDR3 bases: TGTGCCAGCAGCTCACCCGGGCCGATAGGTGCGAGCTCCTACAATGAGCAGTTCTTC. This gives the protein CASSSPGPIGASSYNEQFF.

This clonotype came up a few times. V is TRBV19 and J is TRBJ2-7; D not certain. This CDR3 contains 14 residues. V was cut by 3 bases and J by 6 bases, with 15 bases left in between. CDR1 is LNHDA and CDR2 is SQIVND in the germline V gene (reference sequence). The CDR3 coding sequence is TGTGCCAGTAGTATTCGTCAGACGTCTCCCGAGCAGTACTTC. Its translation: CASSIRQTSPEQYF.

V and J are TRBV4-1 and TRBJ2-1; D may be TRBD2 (5 bases). This CDR3 region has 17 residues. V shed 2 bases and J shed 3 bases, with 17 bases lying between them. Germline V gives CDR1 MGHRA, CDR2 YSYEKL. The CDR3 region is CASSQHDYLLGYNEQFF. The CDR3 DNA reads TGCGCCAGCAGCCAACATGACTACTTACTAGGCTACAATGAGCAGTTCTTC.

This clonotype appeared a few times. The chain couples TRBV19 to TRBJ2-7; 8 bases map to TRBD2. CDR3 length equals 15 residues. CDR1 and CDR2 (germline): LNHDA, SQIVND (reference sequence). V lost 3 bases and J lost 4; bases outside the gene matches: 8. The CDR3 loop is CASSMVRGGSYEQYF. CDR3 coding DNA: TGTGCCAGTAGTATGGTCCGGGGGGGATCTTACGAGCAGTACTTC.

Only a few counts were recorded for this clonotype. The rearrangement uses TRBV9 and TRBJ2-1; 7 bases line up with TRBD1. V lost 0 bases and J lost 0; bases outside the gene matches: 6. Germline lookup yields CDR1 SGDLS and CDR2 YYNGEE. This CDR3 contains 17 residues. Here the CDR3 DNA reads TGTGCCAGCAGCGTAGGGGTAGGGGGCTTCTCCTACAATGAGCAGTTCTTC. It encodes CASSVGVGGFSYNEQFF.

This clonotype was found many times. This CDR3 is CASSLRTSGRGGEQFF. The CDR3 region has the DNA TGTGCCAGCAGCTTGAGGACTAGCGGGAGAGGGGGTGAGCAGTTCTTC. This chain links TRBV11-3 with TRBJ2-1; 13 bases match TRBD2. CDR1 SGHNT and CDR2 YENEEA come from the germline V gene. CDR3 length equals 16 residues. Germline trimming cut 3 bases from V and 9 bases from J; bases unmatched to any gene: 8.

This clonotype was counted many times. This chain links TRBV20-1 with TRBJ2-7; 7 bases agree with TRBD1. The CDR3 loop spans 14 amino acids. V was pared by 4 bases and J by 0 bases, with 6 bases of the junction left unmatched. Germline V gene sequence: CDR1 DFQATT, CDR2 SNEGSKA (reference sequence). This CDR3 is CSATDRDTSYEQYF. The CDR3 bases are TGCAGTGCTACTGACAGGGACACCTCCTACGAGCAGTACTTC.

Concerning this clonotype itself: This sequence may be a read error, since a much larger clone differs from it by one base. V is TRBV6-1 and J is TRBJ1-1, with D unclear. The CDR3 length is 15 residues. The germline gives CDR1 MNHNS, CDR2 SASEGT. This CDR3 is CASIEPPGAYFEAFF. CDR3 sequence (DNA): TGTGCCAGCATTGAACCTCCGGGAGCCTATTTTGAAGCTTTCTTT.

This clonotype has a single count. CDR3 protein: CAWDLISGNTIYF. The CDR3 DNA reads as TGTGCCTGGGACCTGATCTCTGGAAACACCATATATTTT. The V call is TRBV30, the J call TRBJ1-3; D gene unclear. The germline V and J ends were trimmed by 5 bases and 0 bases, with 8 bases remaining between them. This CDR3 is 13 amino acids long. The V gene's germline CDR1 is GTSNPN and CDR2 SVGIG (reference sequence). Full variable domain (missing parts from reference TRBV30 and TRBJ1-3): SQTIHQWPATLVQPVGSPLSLECTVEGTSNPNLYWYRQAAGRGLQLLFYSVGIGQISSEVPQNLSASRPQDRQFILSSKKLLLSDSGFYLCAWDLISGNTIYFGEGSWLTVV.

This clonotype was counted ten times or more. The CDR3 is CASSKGSGTYEQYF. The CDR3 nucleotides read TGTGCCAGCAGCAAGGGAAGCGGGACCTACGAGCAGTACTTC. The gene calls are TRBV7-6 and TRBJ2-7; 7 nucleotides line up with TRBD2. The CDR3 runs to 14 residues. Germline V gives CDR1 SGHVS, CDR2 FNYEAQ. V lost 5 bases to trimming and J lost 2 bases; unmatched junction nucleotides: 6.

With regard to this clonotype: A junction boundary mismatches the germline segment, possibly from a read error. The chain employs TRBV29-1 and TRBJ1-1; D not certain. The CDR3 is 13 amino acids. Germline lookup yields CDR1 SQVTM and CDR2 ANQGSEA. CDR3 amino acids: CTIPRAPNTGAFF. DNA of the CDR3: TGCACCATACCCCGGGCTCCGAACACTGGAGCTTTCTTT.

This clonotype was seen only a few times. The chain carries TRBV4-1 and TRBJ2-1, with no clear D. V shed 0 bases and J shed 2 bases, with 11 bases lying between them. The CDR3 has 16 amino acids. Germline V CDR1 and CDR2: MGHRA, YSYEKL. DNA of the CDR3: TGCGCCAGCAGCCAAGATCTGGCTGCAACCTACAATGAGCAGTTCTTC. This sequence encodes CASSQDLAATYNEQFF.

The V and J genes are TRBV9 and TRBJ2-1; possibly TRBD1 for D (5 bases). V was shortened by 4 bases and J by 4 bases, with 9 bases between the two germline ends. Germline V CDR1 and CDR2: SGDLS, YYNGEE. The CDR3 extends over 13 amino acids. CDR3 DNA sequence: TGTGCCAGCAGCCCTACAGGTTACAATGAGCAGTTCTTC. Encoded protein: CASSPTGYNEQFF.

The V and J genes are TRBV20-1 and TRBJ2-5; D gene ambiguous. The V and J ends lost 2 bases and 5 bases respectively, with 9 bases between them. This CDR3 spans 12 amino acids. Germline lookup yields CDR1 DFQATT and CDR2 SNEGSKA (reference sequence). Here the CDR3 reads CSARPPLETQYF. CDR3 in DNA: TGCAGTGCTAGACCCCCCCTGGAGACCCAGTACTTC.

The sample holds a few counts of this clonotype. This may stem from a read error, because a much larger clone lies one nucleotide away. V gene TRBV5-6 combines with J gene TRBJ2-1, with TRBD1 matching over 8 bases. Germline V lookup: CDR1 SGHDT, CDR2 YYEEEE. V was pared by 5 bases and J by 10 bases, with 11 bases of the junction left unmatched. The CDR3 runs 14 residues. The CDR3 sequence: CASRRGQGAYEQFF. The CDR3 coding sequence is TGTGCCAGCAGAAGGGGGCAGGGGGCCTACGAGCAGTTCTTC.

This clonotype was recorded at least ten times. The rearrangement links TRBV6-2 or TRBV6-3 to TRBJ2-1; D is possibly TRBD1 (6 bases). The ends were cut back, 6 bases at V and 1 base at J, with 10 bases in the middle. This CDR3 is built from 14 residues. Germline V CDR1 and CDR2: MNHEY, SVGEGT. The CDR3 DNA follows: TGTGCCAGCAGACCCGACAGGTCCTACAATGAGCAGTTCTTC. This gives the protein CASRPDRSYNEQFF.